This T cell receptor beta chain was recovered during a study of cytomegalovirus exposure and HLA in healthy donors. As for the study in general: Early released data had 65 million to 100 million unique TCRs, all coming from HLA-typed donors. Study conclusions and caveats: The authors later found TCR association rates varying by HLA locus, with DRB1 most and HLA-C fewest. In vitro work confirmed that a few CMV-associated chains recognize CMV antigens.

PCR amplification relied on 60 Vbeta primers (plus 13 Jbeta primers). Sequencing used immunoSEQ multiplex PCR; TCRdb keeps in-frame clones, though not all of them. The profile shows 200,000 or so clones, 65% to 85% of them singletons. Germline CDR1 DFQATT, CDR2 SNEGSKA (reference sequence). The CDR3 spans 10 residues. Trimming took 3 bases from V and 6 from J, leaving 3 bases between them. Comment on this clone: Its antigen is unknown.

V and J are TRBV20-1 and TRBJ2-1; D ambiguous. What was sequenced was PBMCs. This TCR was sampled from a man aged 50 or older in good health and CMV-seronegative. CDR3 region: CSASRNEQFF. The CDR3 bases are TGCAGTGCTAGCCGCAATGAGCAGTTCTTC.